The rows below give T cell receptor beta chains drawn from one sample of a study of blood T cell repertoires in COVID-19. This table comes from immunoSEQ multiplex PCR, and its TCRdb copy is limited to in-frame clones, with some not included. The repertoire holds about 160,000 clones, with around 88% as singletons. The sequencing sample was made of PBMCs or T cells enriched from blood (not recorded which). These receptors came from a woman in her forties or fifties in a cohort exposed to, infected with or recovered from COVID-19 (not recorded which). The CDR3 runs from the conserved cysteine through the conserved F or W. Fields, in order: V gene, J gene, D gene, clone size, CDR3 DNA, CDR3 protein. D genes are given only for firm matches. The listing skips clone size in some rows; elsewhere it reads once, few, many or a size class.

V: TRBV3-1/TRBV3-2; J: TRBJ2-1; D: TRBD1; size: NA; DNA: TGTGCCAGCAGCCAAAGAGACAGGGGCTCCTACAATGAGCAGTTCTTC; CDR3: CASSQRDRGSYNEQFF
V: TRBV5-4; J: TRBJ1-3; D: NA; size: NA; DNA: TGTGCCAGCAGCCCCCGCGGGGGCTCTGGAAACACCATATATTTT; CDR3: CASSPRGGSGNTIYF
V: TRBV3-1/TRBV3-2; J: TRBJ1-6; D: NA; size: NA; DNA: TGTGCCAGCAGTCCGATGGCCCCCCACAATTCACCCCTCCACTTT; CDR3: CASSPMAPHNSPLHF
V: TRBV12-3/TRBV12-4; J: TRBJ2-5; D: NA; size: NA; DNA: TGTGCCAGCAGTTTACGAGAGACCCAGTACTTC; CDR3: CASSLRETQYF
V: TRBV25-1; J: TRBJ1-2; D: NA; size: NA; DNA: TGTGCCAGCAGTGGGCCAGGGGACTATGGCTACACCTTC; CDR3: CASSGPGDYGYTF
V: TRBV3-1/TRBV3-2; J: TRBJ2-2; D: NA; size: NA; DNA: TGTGCCAGCAGCCAAGTAGACACACGAAGGGGCGGGGAGCTGTTTTTT; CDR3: CASSQVDTRRGGELFF
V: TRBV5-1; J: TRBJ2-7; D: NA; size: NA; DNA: TGCGCCAGCAGCACCCAAGACAGTTCCTACGAGCAGTACTTC; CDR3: CASSTQDSSYEQYF
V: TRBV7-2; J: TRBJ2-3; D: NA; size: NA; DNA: TGTGCCAGCAGCGCCCAGGGAGGATGGAGCACAGATACGCAGTATTTT; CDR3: CASSAQGGWSTDTQYF
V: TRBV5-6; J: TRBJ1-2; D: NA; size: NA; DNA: TGTGCCAGCAGCGGAAACAGGGTGGGGGGCTACACCTTC; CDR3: CASSGNRVGGYTF
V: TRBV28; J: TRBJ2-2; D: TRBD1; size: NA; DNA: TGTGCCAGCACTGAACAGGGGATGAGCGGGGAGCTGTTTTTT; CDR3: CASTEQGMSGELFF
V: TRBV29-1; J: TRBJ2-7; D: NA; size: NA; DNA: TGCAGCGTTCGAAGGGGTGGAGATGCCTACGAGCAGTACTTC; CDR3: CSVRRGGDAYEQYF
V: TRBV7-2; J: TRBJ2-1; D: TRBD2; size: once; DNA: TGTGCCAGCAGCGCTCAAGTGACTAGCGGGCCCTACAATGAGCAGTTCTTC; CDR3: CASSAQVTSGPYNEQFF
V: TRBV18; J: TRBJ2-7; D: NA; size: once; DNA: TGTGCCAGCTCACCACTGTGGGGCCCGACAGGACCCACCTACGAGCAGTACTTC; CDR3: CASSPLWGPTGPTYEQYF
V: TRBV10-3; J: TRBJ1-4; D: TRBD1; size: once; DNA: TGTGCCATCAGTGAGTCGACAGGGGTTGGTGAAAAACTGTTTTTT; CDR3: CAISESTGVGEKLFF
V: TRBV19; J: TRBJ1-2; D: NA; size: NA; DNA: TGTGCCAGTAGAGTCCGGGGTCCTAACTATGGCTACACCTTC; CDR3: CASRVRGPNYGYTF
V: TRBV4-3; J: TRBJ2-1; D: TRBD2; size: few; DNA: TGCGCCAGCTCGAGACAGCGGGGGGGCCATGAGCAGTTCTTC; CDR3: CASSRQRGGHEQFF
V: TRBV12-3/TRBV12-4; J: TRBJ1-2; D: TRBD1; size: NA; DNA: TGTGCCAGCAGGGGGACAGGGGACTATGGCTACACCTTC; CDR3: CASRGTGDYGYTF
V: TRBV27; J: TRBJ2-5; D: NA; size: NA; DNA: TGTGCCAGCAGTGGATCAGGGTTCGTCCAAGAGACCCAGTACTTC; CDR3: CASSGSGFVQETQYF